What follows describes a single T cell receptor beta chain. Its specificity is not known. TCRdb re-called the PCR reads via MiXCR. In the table there are roughly 30,000 clones, under 14% of which are singletons. The CDR3 covers 14 residues. Germline V gene sequence: CDR1 SGHNT, CDR2 YYREEE (reference sequence). Trimming shortened V by 4 bases and J by 8 bases, and 18 bases separated the two germline ends. The data originate from a study of metastatic and nonmetastatic thyroid tumors. Study information: Comparison of repertoires was carried out across blood and tumor or nodule tissue from malignant and benign thyroid patients.

Thyroid surgery had not been preceded by any treatment in any patient. Study results and caveats: For both blood and tumor, malignant thyroid tumors reportedly showed significantly higher TCR beta diversity than benign nodules did.

This TCR came from a female donor with papillary thyroid cancer or a benign thyroid nodule (not recorded which). Some clones in this sample may be carry-over from other donors' samples. This chain joins TRBV5-4 and TRBJ1-2; the D is unclear. Sequencing was performed on blood. Here the CDR3 DNA reads TGTGCCAGCAGCAAGGAACATGGAGGGTACGGCTACACCTTC. Translated: CASSKEHGGYGYTF.